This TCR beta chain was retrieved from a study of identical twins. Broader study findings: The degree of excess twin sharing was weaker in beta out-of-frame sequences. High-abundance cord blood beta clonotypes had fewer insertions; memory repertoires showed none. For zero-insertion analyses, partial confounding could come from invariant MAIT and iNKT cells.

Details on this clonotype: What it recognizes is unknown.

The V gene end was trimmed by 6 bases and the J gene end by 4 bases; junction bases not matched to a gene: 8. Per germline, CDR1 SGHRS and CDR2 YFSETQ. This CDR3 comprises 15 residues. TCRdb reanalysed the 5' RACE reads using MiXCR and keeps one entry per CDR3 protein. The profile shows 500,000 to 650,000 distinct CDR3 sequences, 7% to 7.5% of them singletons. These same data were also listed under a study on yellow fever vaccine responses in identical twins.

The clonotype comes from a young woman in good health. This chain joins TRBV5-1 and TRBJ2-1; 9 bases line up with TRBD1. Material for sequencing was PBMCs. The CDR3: CASISGTGFYNEQFF. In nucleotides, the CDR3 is TGCGCCAGCATATCCGGGACAGGGTTTTACAATGAGCAGTTCTTC.